A selection of T cell receptor beta chains follows, all from one sample in a study of control samples from healthy donors and cancer patients. The data were produced by immunoSEQ multiplex PCR, yet TCRdb's version contains in-frame clones alone and is incomplete. The sample contains some 70,000 clones, approximately 83% of which appear only once. Sequenced: blood. Source of these receptors: a man aged 55 to 70 in good health. The CDR3 runs from the conserved cysteine through the conserved F or W. A D gene is named only where the DNA matches it firmly. Where a row states a size, it is once, few, many or the class of an expanded clone; other rows omit it.

J,size,V,D,CDR3,DNA
TRBJ2-3,NA,TRBV7-8,TRBD2,CASSSDGGTSGLHTQYF,TGTGCCAGCAGCTCCGACGGAGGGACTAGCGGGTTACATACGCAGTATTTT
TRBJ2-7,NA,TRBV5-1,NA,CASSLGQAPRYEQYF,TGCGCCAGCAGCTTGGGACAGGCCCCCCGATACGAGCAGTACTTC
TRBJ2-7,NA,TRBV1,NA,CTSSRHPQAGYEQYF,TGCACCAGCAGCCGCCACCCCCAGGCTGGGTACGAGCAGTACTTC
TRBJ2-1,NA,TRBV3-1/TRBV3-2,TRBD1,CASSQGGTGAYNEQFF,TGTGCCAGCAGCCAAGGCGGGACAGGGGCCTACAATGAGCAGTTCTTC
TRBJ2-7,few,TRBV7-2,NA,CASSTAYEQYF,TGTGCCAGCAGCACCGCTTACGAGCAGTACTTC
TRBJ1-6,NA,TRBV28,NA,CASSFGQLGNSPLHF,TGTGCCAGCAGTTTCGGGCAGCTTGGTAATTCACCCCTCCACTTT
TRBJ2-3,NA,TRBV2,NA,CASRDGSTGIDTQYF,TGTGCCAGCAGGGACGGGAGTACGGGAATAGATACGCAGTATTTT
TRBJ1-6,NA,TRBV2,TRBD1,CASREGTDNSPLHF,TGTGCCAGCAGGGAAGGGACAGACAATTCACCCCTCCACTTT
TRBJ2-3,NA,TRBV10-1,TRBD1,CASSESRDRVTDTQYF,TGCGCCAGCAGTGAGTCCCGGGACAGGGTAACAGATACGCAGTATTTT
TRBJ1-1,NA,TRBV9,TRBD1,CASSARDRGPRGMNTEAFF,TGTGCCAGCAGCGCCCGGGACAGGGGGCCTAGAGGAATGAACACTGAAGCTTTCTTT
TRBJ2-7,NA,TRBV6-2/TRBV6-3,TRBD1,CASSYSYGTAYEQYF,TGTGCCAGCAGTTACTCCTATGGGACAGCCTACGAGCAGTACTTC
TRBJ2-3,NA,TRBV25-1,NA,CASNPARGTGDGTDTQYF,TGTGCCAGCAACCCCGCCAGGGGAACGGGAGATGGCACAGATACGCAGTATTTT
TRBJ2-1,NA,TRBV7-2,NA,CASTTDLEQFF,TGTGCCAGCACCACCGACCTGGAGCAGTTCTTC
TRBJ2-1,once,TRBV27,NA,CASSLQDPGTEQFF,TGTGCCAGCAGTTTACAGGATCCCGGGACTGAGCAGTTCTTC
TRBJ2-2,NA,TRBV5-1,TRBD2,CASSLVGLADTGELFF,TGCGCCAGCAGCTTGGTGGGACTAGCGGACACCGGGGAGCTGTTTTTT
TRBJ2-2,few,TRBV9,TRBD2,CASSAMGTSFSGELFF,TGTGCCAGCAGCGCAATGGGGACTAGCTTTTCCGGGGAGCTGTTTTTT
TRBJ2-3,NA,TRBV5-1,TRBD2,CASSLGVSGSAPQYF,TGCGCCAGCAGCTTGGGTGTTAGCGGGAGTGCCCCGCAGTATTTT
TRBJ2-7,NA,TRBV10-3,NA,CAISESDGPYEQYF,TGTGCCATCAGTGAGTCGGACGGACCCTACGAGCAGTACTTC
TRBJ2-3,NA,TRBV5-1,TRBD2,CASSRVAGGLPGDTQYF,TGCGCCAGCAGCAGAGTAGCGGGAGGGCTCCCGGGAGATACGCAGTATTTT
TRBJ2-1,few,TRBV18,TRBD2,CASSLAGDSYNEQFF,TGTGCCAGCTCATTAGCGGGAGATTCCTACAATGAGCAGTTCTTC
TRBJ1-5,NA,TRBV28,TRBD1,CATILFAGGGFYSNQPQHF,TGTGCCACCATTTTATTTGCAGGGGGGGGTTTTTATAGCAATCAGCCCCAGCATTTT
TRBJ1-1,NA,TRBV27,TRBD1,CASSYGTGGPTEAFF,TGTGCCAGCAGTTACGGGACAGGGGGCCCCACTGAAGCTTTCTTT
TRBJ2-6,few,TRBV19,NA,CASSTSGANVLTF,TGTGCCAGTTCGACCTCTGGGGCCAACGTCCTGACTTTC
TRBJ2-5,NA,TRBV28,NA,CASNQGLGRETQYF,TGTGCCAGCAATCAGGGGTTGGGAAGAGAGACCCAGTACTTC
TRBJ2-3,NA,TRBV2,NA,CASIYRGSGDTQYF,TGTGCCAGCATTTATCGTGGGAGCGGAGATACGCAGTATTTT
TRBJ1-2,NA,TRBV19,NA,CASSILRDGYTF,TGTGCCAGTAGTATTCTCCGAGATGGCTACACCTTC
TRBJ1-2,once,TRBV27,NA,CASSPDWGGGYTF,TGTGCCAGCAGTCCAGACTGGGGGGGTGGCTACACCTTC
TRBJ1-4,NA,TRBV29-1,NA,CSVTTVQNEKLFF,TGCAGCGTTACGACAGTCCAAAATGAAAAACTGTTTTTT
TRBJ1-5,NA,TRBV27,NA,CASSRWNQPQHF,TGTGCCAGCAGCCGCTGGAATCAGCCCCAGCATTTT
TRBJ2-1,NA,TRBV5-8,TRBD2,CASSSTSAGEQFF,TGTGCCAGCAGCTCGACTAGCGCTGGTGAGCAGTTCTTC
TRBJ2-7,NA,TRBV27,TRBD2,CASSLYPAFGTSAIFEQYF,TGTGCCAGCAGTTTATACCCCGCTTTTGGAACTAGCGCAATTTTCGAGCAGTACTTC
TRBJ1-3,NA,TRBV19,NA,CASRMSPAGGNTIYF,TGTGCCAGTAGGATGAGCCCCGCAGGAGGAAACACCATATATTTT
TRBJ1-5,NA,TRBV24-1,NA,CATSDGQKNQPQHF,TGTGCCACCAGTGATGGACAGAAGAATCAGCCCCAGCATTTT
TRBJ1-2,NA,TRBV18,NA,CASSPGRDGYGYTF,TGTGCCAGCTCACCAGGGCGGGACGGCTATGGCTACACCTTC
TRBJ2-5,once,TRBV7-9,TRBD1,CASSYRYQGARETQYF,TGTGCCAGCAGCTACCGTTACCAGGGGGCCAGGGAGACCCAGTACTTC
TRBJ2-1,NA,TRBV6-2/TRBV6-3,NA,CASSYSIGGNEQFF,TGTGCCAGCAGTTACTCGATAGGCGGCAATGAGCAGTTCTTC
TRBJ1-5,many,TRBV15,NA,CATSPQVSGNQPQHF,TGTGCCACCAGCCCCCAGGTTAGCGGCAATCAGCCCCAGCATTTT
TRBJ2-7,NA,TRBV7-2,NA,CASSLGRTYEQYF,TGTGCCAGCAGCTTAGGACGGACCTACGAGCAGTACTTC
TRBJ2-7,NA,TRBV5-1,TRBD2,CASSLAIAGDLDEQYF,TGCGCCAGCAGCTTGGCCATAGCGGGAGACCTTGACGAGCAGTACTTC
TRBJ2-2,NA,TRBV11-3,NA,CASRQGGTGELFF,TGTGCCAGCAGACAGGGGGGGACCGGGGAGCTGTTTTTT
TRBJ2-2,NA,TRBV5-5,TRBD1,CASSQGAQVTGELFF,TGTGCCAGCAGCCAGGGGGCGCAAGTGACCGGGGAGCTGTTTTTT
TRBJ2-3,NA,TRBV6-5,TRBD2,CASSYDSGSQDTQYF,TGTGCCAGCAGTTACGATAGCGGGAGTCAAGATACGCAGTATTTT
TRBJ1-6,NA,TRBV6-2/TRBV6-3,NA,CASSRTGSNSPLHF,TGTGCCAGCAGCCGCACAGGGTCTAATTCACCCCTCCACTTT
TRBJ2-3,NA,TRBV4-3,TRBD1,CASSQDRTGWTDTQYF,TGCGCCAGCAGCCAAGACCGGACAGGTTGGACAGATACGCAGTATTTT
TRBJ2-3,NA,TRBV4-2,NA,CASSQEVGTPSGYTQYF,TGTGCCAGCAGCCAAGAGGTCGGTACGCCCAGCGGTTATACGCAGTATTTT
TRBJ1-4,NA,TRBV15,NA,CATSHDPREKLFF,TGTGCCACCAGTCATGACCCACGAGAAAAACTGTTTTTT
TRBJ2-2,NA,TRBV4-1,TRBD1,CASSQGDRPTGELFF,TGCGCCAGCAGCCAAGGGGACAGGCCCACCGGGGAGCTGTTTTTT
TRBJ1-5,NA,TRBV4-3,NA,CASSQDRKYSNQPQHF,TGCGCCAGCAGCCAAGACAGGAAATATAGCAATCAGCCCCAGCATTTT
TRBJ2-1,NA,TRBV30,TRBD1,CAWNLGQTYNEQFF,TGTGCCTGGAATCTGGGACAGACCTACAATGAGCAGTTCTTC
TRBJ2-2,many,TRBV25-1,NA,CASKDLSGELFF,TGTGCCAGCAAGGATCTTTCCGGGGAGCTGTTTTTT
TRBJ1-2,NA,TRBV3-1/TRBV3-2,TRBD1,CASSTPGGGNYGYTF,TGTGCCAGCAGCACGCCAGGGGGGGGGAACTATGGCTACACCTTC
TRBJ2-5,NA,TRBV5-1,TRBD1,CASSLAGGTGVGETQYF,TGCGCCAGCAGCTTGGCCGGAGGGACAGGGGTAGGAGAGACCCAGTACTTC
TRBJ2-1,NA,TRBV10-2,NA,CASSGSSGVGEQFF,TGCGCCAGCAGTGGCAGCTCGGGAGTCGGTGAGCAGTTCTTC
TRBJ1-6,NA,TRBV7-9,NA,CASSAGHRNNSPLHF,TGTGCCAGCAGCGCGGGACACCGAAATAATTCACCCCTCCACTTT
TRBJ2-1,NA,TRBV7-9,NA,CASSRDYNEQFF,TGTGCCAGCAGCCGAGATTACAATGAGCAGTTCTTC
TRBJ2-6,NA,TRBV5-5,NA,CASSSEKSGANVLTF,TGTGCCAGCAGCTCGGAGAAATCTGGGGCCAACGTCCTGACTTTC
TRBJ2-6,NA,TRBV5-4,NA,CASSMDPSSGANVLTF,TGTGCCAGCAGCATGGACCCCAGCTCTGGGGCCAACGTCCTGACTTTC
TRBJ2-3,NA,TRBV4-1,TRBD1,CASSRYGGQAADTQYF,TGCGCCAGCAGCCGCTACGGGGGACAGGCGGCAGATACGCAGTATTTT